This passage covers 17 T cell receptor beta chains from one sample sequenced in a study of T cell responses to AZD1222 COVID-19 vaccine. Repertoires were generated with immunoSEQ multiplex PCR, while TCRdb's copy carries only in-frame clones and drops some. The repertoire includes approximately 150,000 clones, approximately 88% of them detected once, and approximately 2.3% sits in the top ten. The sample here was peripheral blood, taken on day 0 of AZD1222 vaccination. The origin of the receptors is an adult in good health.

J is TRBJ2-7 and V is TRBV7-2, with TRBD2 as a possible D gene (6 bases). Trimming removed 8 bases from V and 1 base from J, with 9 bases in between. The CDR3 runs 12 residues. CDR1 and CDR2 from the germline V gene are SGHTA and FQGNSA. The DNA of the CDR3 is TGTGCCAGCGGGACTGTTTCCTACGAGCAGTACTTC. It codes for CASGTVSYEQYF.

This chain joins TRBV6-5 and TRBJ1-1, with a tentative D call TRBD1 (6 bases). Germline-derived CDR1 and CDR2 are MNHEY and SVGAGI. The CDR3 has 14 amino acids. Trimming took off 6 bases at V and 4 bases at J, with 15 bases between the two ends. This CDR3 reads CASSAGGASTEAFF. CDR3 nucleotides: TGTGCCAGCAGCGCTGGGGGCGCGAGCACTGAAGCTTTCTTT.

This chain links TRBV28 with TRBJ2-3; 9 positions agree with TRBD2. The CDR3 length is 16 residues. V was clipped by 2 bases and J by 5 bases; unmatched bases: 8. Germline V gene data show CDR1 as MDHEN and CDR2 as SYDVKM. The CDR3 sequence: CASSLLLAGTVDTQYF. The CDR3 DNA reads as TGTGCCAGCAGTTTACTCCTAGCGGGGACGGTAGATACGCAGTATTTT. Full variable domain (outside the CDR3, taken from reference TRBV28 and TRBJ2-3): DVKVTQSSRYLVKRTGEKVFLECVQDMDHENMFWYRQDPGLGLRLIYFSYDVKMKEKGDIPEGYSVSREKKERFSLILESASTNQTSMYLCASSLLLAGTVDTQYFGPGTRLTVL.

V gene TRBV23-1 combines with J gene TRBJ2-5; D perhaps matches TRBD1 (6 bases). TRBV23-1 is given ORF status, its function remaining uncertain. The CDR3 covers 15 residues. Deletions cut 6 bases from V and 3 bases from J, with 17 bases between. CDR3 sequence reads: CASRTGTRTEETQYF. CDR3 nucleotides: TGCGCCAGCAGAACAGGGACCAGGACCGAAGAGACCCAGTACTTC.

The rearrangement joins TRBV7-8 to TRBJ1-2, with unresolved D. The length of the CDR3 is 16 residues. CDR1 is SGHVS and CDR2 is FQNEAQ in the germline V gene. Trimming cost V 3 bases and J 3 bases, with 17 bases left between them. In DNA, the CDR3 is TGTGCCAGCAGCTTGACCCGTGCAGGTGAGGACTATGGCTACACCTTC. This codes for CASSLTRAGEDYGYTF.

The J gene is TRBJ2-7, the V gene TRBV5-4; TRBD1 matches 9 bases. The CDR3 totals 15 residues. The germline V gene encodes CDR1 SGHNT and CDR2 YYREEE (reference sequence). Losses at the gene ends were 2 bases for V and 5 bases for J; bases not matched to a gene: 8. CDR3 in DNA: TGTGCCAGCAGCTTTGGACAGGGGCCCATTGACGAGCAGTACTTC. The encoded protein is CASSFGQGPIDEQYF. The full variable domain, with the rest looked up from reference TRBV5-4 and TRBJ2-7, is ETGVTQSPTHLIKTRGQQVTLRCSSQSGHNTVSWYQQALGQGPQFIFQYYREEENGRGNFPPRFSGLQFPNYSSELNVNALELDDSALYLCASSFGQGPIDEQYFGPGTRLTVT.

The chain uses TRBV6-2 or TRBV6-3 and TRBJ1-1; possible D gene TRBD1, 6 bases. The CDR3 is 14 amino acids. Germline CDR1 MNHEY, CDR2 SVGEGT. V lost 5 bases and J 10 bases, leaving 20 bases between the germline ends. CDR3 sequence (DNA): TGTGCCAGCAGTAAAATGACAGGTACTGTGGGAGCTTTCTTT. Residues: CASSKMTGTVGAFF.

The rearrangement uses TRBV5-1 and TRBJ2-1, with TRBD2 matching 12 bases. The CDR3 is 17 amino acids. The germline CDR1 and CDR2 sequences are SGHRS and YFSETQ. Trimming removed 4 bases from V and 6 bases from J; junction bases left unmatched: 11. DNA of the CDR3: TGCGCCAGCAGCGTGACTAGCGGGAGTTCAATTGCCAATGAGCAGTTCTTC. The encoded protein is CASSVTSGSSIANEQFF.

CDR3 loop: CSGQGALYGYTF. CDR3 coding DNA: TGCAGCGGTCAGGGGGCCCTCTATGGCTACACCTTC. V gene TRBV29-1 combines with J gene TRBJ1-2; 8 bases fit TRBD1. This CDR3 has 12 amino acids. V was pared by 7 bases and J by 4 bases, with 5 bases of the junction left unmatched. CDR1 is SQVTM, CDR2 ANQGSEA, per germline.

The J gene is TRBJ1-1, the V gene TRBV3-1 (or the pseudogene TRBV3-2), with TRBD1 matching over 7 bases. There are 14 residues in the CDR3. The germline CDR1 and CDR2 sequences are LGHDT and YNNKEL (reference sequence). The J segment lost 1 base and the V segment lost 4 bases, leaving 3 bases of the junction unmatched. In nucleotides, the CDR3 is TGTGCCAGCAGCCGCGGACAGGCGAACACTGAAGCTTTCTTT. Residues: CASSRGQANTEAFF.

The CDR3 region has the DNA TGTGCCAGCAGCCAAGGTCCGGCGGGCCTGGATGATACGCAGTATTTT. Its translation: CASSQGPAGLDDTQYF. The gene calls are TRBV14 and TRBJ2-3; tentative D call: TRBD2 (5 bases). V lost 1 base, J lost 6 bases, and 17 bases lay in between. The CDR3 runs to 16 residues. CDR1 and CDR2 (germline): SGHDN, FVKESK.

The chain combines TRBV19 with TRBJ2-7; D is perhaps TRBD2 (6 bases). With 3 bases removed from V and 2 bases from J, the gap between germline ends came to 14 bases. Germline V gene data show CDR1 as LNHDA and CDR2 as SQIVND (reference sequence). CDR3 length equals 15 residues. The CDR3 here is CASSILAGIPYEQYF. In DNA form, the CDR3 reads TGTGCCAGTAGTATTCTGGCGGGAATACCCTACGAGCAGTACTTC. The full variable domain, its missing parts supplied by reference TRBV19 and TRBJ2-7, is DGGITQSPKYLFRKEGQNVTLSCEQNLNHDAMYWYRQDPGQGLRLIYYSQIVNDFQKGDIAEGYSVSREKKESFPLTVTSAQKNPTAFYLCASSILAGIPYEQYFGPGTRLTVT.

The chain combines TRBV28 with TRBJ2-7; 12 nucleotides match TRBD2. Germline CDR1 is MDHEN and CDR2 is SYDVKM. This CDR3 spans 15 amino acids. Trimming removed 5 bases from V and 7 bases from J; junction bases left unmatched: 9. CDR3 protein: CASSILAGGPEEQYF. Written as DNA, the CDR3 is TGTGCCAGCAGTATTCTAGCGGGAGGGCCGGAGGAGCAGTACTTC.

The chain uses TRBV7-2 and TRBJ2-1; D is ambiguous. Trimming took off 5 bases at V and 13 bases at J, with 18 bases between the two ends. Germline values: CDR1 SGHTA, CDR2 FQGNSA. The CDR3 is made up of 13 amino acids. CDR3 nucleotide sequence: TGTGCCAGCAGCCAAGGCACTCGCGAATCACAGTTCTTC. It encodes CASSQGTRESQFF.

This clone appeared a single time. This rearrangement joins TRBV15 to TRBJ1-4, with no clear D. The germline gives CDR1 LNHNV, CDR2 YYDKDF (reference sequence). V lost 0 bases to trimming and J lost 5 bases, with 10 bases between them. The CDR3 loop spans 15 amino acids. The CDR3 bases are TGTGCCACCAGCAGAGATCCCGGTATCAATGAAAAACTGTTTTTT. Its translation is CATSRDPGINEKLFF.

This chain joins TRBV4-3 and TRBJ1-1; D ambiguous. Germline CDR1 is LGHNA and CDR2 is YSLEER. With 4 bases removed from V and 2 bases from J, the gap between germline ends came to 11 bases. The CDR3 is 14 amino acids. The CDR3 DNA reads TGCGCCAGCAGCCCGTCTCTACGCAACACTGAAGCTTTCTTT. Translating it yields CASSPSLRNTEAFF.

This chain connects TRBV2 to TRBJ2-7; 9 bases map to TRBD2. Germline-derived CDR1 and CDR2 are SNHLY and FYNNEI. V lost 0 bases, J lost 1 base, and 1 base stayed unmatched. The CDR3 has 15 amino acids. The CDR3 loop is CASSEASGRSYEQYF. For the CDR3, the DNA is TGTGCCAGCAGTGAAGCTAGCGGGAGATCCTACGAGCAGTACTTC.